This T cell receptor beta chain was identified in a study of technical replicates of blood from several donors. Produced via immunoSEQ multiplex PCR; TCRdb's table is partial and in-frame only. Altogether 80,000 to 95,000 clones are present, over 85% being singletons, with the ten largest covering 0.2% to 0.3%. The germline V and J ends were trimmed by 7 bases and 3 bases, with 13 bases remaining between them. CDR3 length: 13 amino acids. The germline V gene encodes CDR1 SGHRS and CDR2 YFSETQ. V usage is TRBV5-1 and J usage is TRBJ1-1; perhaps TRBD1 as D (6 bases). The clonotype was recovered from a human donor in good health. The specimen sequenced was T cells isolated from PBMCs. CDR3 region: CASGWEGDTEAFF. CDR3 nucleotides: TGCGCCAGCGGGTGGGAGGGGGACACTGAAGCTTTCTTT.